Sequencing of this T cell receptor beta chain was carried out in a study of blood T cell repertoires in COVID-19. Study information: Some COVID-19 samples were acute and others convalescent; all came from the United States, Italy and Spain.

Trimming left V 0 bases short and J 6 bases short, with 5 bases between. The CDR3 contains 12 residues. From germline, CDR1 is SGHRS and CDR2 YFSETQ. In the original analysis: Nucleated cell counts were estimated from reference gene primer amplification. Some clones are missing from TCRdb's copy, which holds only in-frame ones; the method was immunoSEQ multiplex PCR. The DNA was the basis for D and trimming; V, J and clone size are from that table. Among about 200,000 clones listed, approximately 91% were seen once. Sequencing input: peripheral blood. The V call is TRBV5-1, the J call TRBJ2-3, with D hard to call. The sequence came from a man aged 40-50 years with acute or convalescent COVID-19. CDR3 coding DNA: TGCGCCAGCAGCTTGGGTGAGGATACGCAGTATTTT. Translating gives CASSLGEDTQYF.